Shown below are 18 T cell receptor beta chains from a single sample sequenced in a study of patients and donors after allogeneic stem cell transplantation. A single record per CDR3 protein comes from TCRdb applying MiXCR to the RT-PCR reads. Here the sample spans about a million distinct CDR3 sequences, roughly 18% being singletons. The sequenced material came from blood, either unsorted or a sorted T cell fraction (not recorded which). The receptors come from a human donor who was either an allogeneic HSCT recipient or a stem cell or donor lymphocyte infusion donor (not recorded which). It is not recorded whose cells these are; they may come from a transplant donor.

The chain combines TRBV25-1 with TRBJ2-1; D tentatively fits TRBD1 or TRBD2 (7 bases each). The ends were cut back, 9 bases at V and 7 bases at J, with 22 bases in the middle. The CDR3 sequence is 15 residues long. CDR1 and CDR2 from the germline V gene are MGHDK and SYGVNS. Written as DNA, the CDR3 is TGTGCCAGTAGTTGGGGAGGGGGCTCGAGAAATGAGCAGTTCTTC. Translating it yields CASSWGGGSRNEQFF.

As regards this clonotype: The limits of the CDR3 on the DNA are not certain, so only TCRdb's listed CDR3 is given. The CDR3 region is CISVPEAPSGGTYEQYF. The rearrangement uses TRBV7-5 and TRBJ2-7; the table's D call, TRBD2, has no DNA check behind it. TRBV7-5 counts as a pseudogene. The CDR3 adds up to 17 amino acids, both ends counted.

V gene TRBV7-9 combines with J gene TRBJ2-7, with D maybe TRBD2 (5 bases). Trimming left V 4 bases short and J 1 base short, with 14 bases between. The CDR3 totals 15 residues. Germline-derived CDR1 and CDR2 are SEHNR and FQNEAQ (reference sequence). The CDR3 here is CASSSVGGGSYEQYF. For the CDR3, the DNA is TGTGCCAGCAGCTCCGTTGGAGGTGGGTCCTACGAGCAGTACTTC. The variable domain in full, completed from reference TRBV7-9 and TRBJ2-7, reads DTGVSQNPRHKITKRGQNVTFRCDPISEHNRLYWYRQTLGQGPEFLTYFQNEAQLEKSRLLSDRFSAERPKGSFSTLEIQRTEQGDSAMYLCASSSVGGGSYEQYFGPGTRLTVT.

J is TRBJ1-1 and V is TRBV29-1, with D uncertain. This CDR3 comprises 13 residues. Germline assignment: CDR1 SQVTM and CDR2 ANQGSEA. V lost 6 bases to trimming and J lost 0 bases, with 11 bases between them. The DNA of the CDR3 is TGCAGCGTCCAGCTTAGCCTGAACACTGAAGCTTTCTTT. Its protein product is CSVQLSLNTEAFF.

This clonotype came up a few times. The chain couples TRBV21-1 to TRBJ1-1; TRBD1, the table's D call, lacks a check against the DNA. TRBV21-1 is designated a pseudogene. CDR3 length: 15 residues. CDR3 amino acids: CASSNPGQGSTEAFF. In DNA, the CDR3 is TGTGCCAGCAGCAACCCGGGACAGGGGAGCACTGAAGCTTTCTTT.

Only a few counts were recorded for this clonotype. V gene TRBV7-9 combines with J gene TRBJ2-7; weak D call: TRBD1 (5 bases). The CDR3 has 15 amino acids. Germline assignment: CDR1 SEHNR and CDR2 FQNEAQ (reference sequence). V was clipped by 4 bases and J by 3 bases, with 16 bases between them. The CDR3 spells CASSSRQLVYYEQYF. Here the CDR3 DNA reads TGTGCCAGCAGCTCACGACAGCTAGTTTACTACGAGCAGTACTTC.

CDR3 in amino acids: CASSTEGGQDTDTQYF. The CDR3 nucleotides read TGTGCCAGCAGCACCGAGGGGGGACAGGACACAGATACGCAGTATTTT. The gene calls are TRBV11-2 and TRBJ2-3; the match to TRBD1 covers 8 bases. V lost 5 bases to trimming and J lost 2 bases; unmatched junction nucleotides: 9. This CDR3 contains 16 residues. Germline V CDR1 and CDR2: SGHAT, FQNNGV.

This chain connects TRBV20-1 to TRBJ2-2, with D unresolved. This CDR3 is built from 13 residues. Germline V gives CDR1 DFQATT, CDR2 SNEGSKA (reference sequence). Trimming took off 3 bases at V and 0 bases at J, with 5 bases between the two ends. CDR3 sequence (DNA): TGCAGTGCTAGCCGAGCGAACACCGGGGAGCTGTTTTTT. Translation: CSASRANTGELFF.

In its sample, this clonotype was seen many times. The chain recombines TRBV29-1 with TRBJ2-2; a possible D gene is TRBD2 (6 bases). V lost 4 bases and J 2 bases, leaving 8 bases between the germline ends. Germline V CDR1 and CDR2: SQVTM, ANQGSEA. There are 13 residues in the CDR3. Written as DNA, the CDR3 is TGCAGCGTTGGCGGGACTAACACCGGGGAGCTGTTTTTT. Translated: CSVGGTNTGELFF.

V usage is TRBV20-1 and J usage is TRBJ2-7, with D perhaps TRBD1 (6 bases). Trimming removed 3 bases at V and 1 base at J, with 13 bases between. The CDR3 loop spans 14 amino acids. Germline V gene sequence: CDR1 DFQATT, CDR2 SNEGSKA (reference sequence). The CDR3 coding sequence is TGCAGTGCTAGTTGGGGGACACGATCCTACGAGCAGTACTTC. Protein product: CSASWGTRSYEQYF.

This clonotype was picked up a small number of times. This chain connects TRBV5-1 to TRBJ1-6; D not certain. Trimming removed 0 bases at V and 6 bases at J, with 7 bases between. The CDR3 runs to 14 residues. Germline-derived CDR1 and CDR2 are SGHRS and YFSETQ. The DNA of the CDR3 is TGCGCCAGCAGCTTGGGGGTGGTTAATTCACCCCTCCACTTT. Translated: CASSLGVVNSPLHF.

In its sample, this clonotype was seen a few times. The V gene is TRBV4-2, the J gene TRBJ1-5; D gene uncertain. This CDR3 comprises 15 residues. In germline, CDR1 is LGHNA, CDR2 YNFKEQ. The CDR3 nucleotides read TGTTCCTCTTTGAACTCTAGGCCAGGAAATCAGCCCCAGCATTTT. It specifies CSSLNSRPGNQPQHF.

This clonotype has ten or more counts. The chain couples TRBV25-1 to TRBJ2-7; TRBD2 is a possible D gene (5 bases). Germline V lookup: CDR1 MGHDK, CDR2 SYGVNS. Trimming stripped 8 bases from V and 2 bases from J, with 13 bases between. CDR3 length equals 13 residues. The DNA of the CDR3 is TGTGCCAGCGCTCAGCCTAGCCCCTACGAGCAGTACTTC. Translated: CASAQPSPYEQYF.

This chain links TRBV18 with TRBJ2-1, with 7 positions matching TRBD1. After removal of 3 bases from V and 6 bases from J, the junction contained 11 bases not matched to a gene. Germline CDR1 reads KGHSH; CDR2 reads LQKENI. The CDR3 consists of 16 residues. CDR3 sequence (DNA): TGTGCCAGCTCACCGGGACAGCATTCGCGAGGCAATGAGCAGTTCTTC. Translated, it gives CASSPGQHSRGNEQFF. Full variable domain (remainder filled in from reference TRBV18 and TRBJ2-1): NAGVMQNPRHLVRRRGQEARLRCSPMKGHSHVYWYRQLPEEGLKFMVYLQKENIIDESGMPKERFSAEFPKEGPSILRIQQVVRGDSAAYFCASSPGQHSRGNEQFFGPGTRLTVL.

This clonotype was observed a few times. CDR3 protein: CASSSGGEYKNEQFF. CDR3 sequence (DNA): TGTGCCAGCAGTTCGGGAGGGGAGTATAAGAATGAGCAGTTCTTC. J is TRBJ2-1 and V is TRBV6-5; TRBD2 agrees at 8 bases. J was trimmed by 7 bases and V by 4 bases; bases with no gene match: 9. This CDR3 is built from 15 residues. The V gene's germline CDR1 is MNHEY and CDR2 SVGAGI.

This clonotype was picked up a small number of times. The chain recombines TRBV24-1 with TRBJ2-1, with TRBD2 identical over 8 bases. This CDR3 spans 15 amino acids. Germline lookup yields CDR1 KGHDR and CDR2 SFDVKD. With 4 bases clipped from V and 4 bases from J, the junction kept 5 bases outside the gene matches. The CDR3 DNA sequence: TGTGCCACCAGTGAGCGACTAGCGCCATACAATGAGCAGTTCTTC. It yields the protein CATSERLAPYNEQFF.

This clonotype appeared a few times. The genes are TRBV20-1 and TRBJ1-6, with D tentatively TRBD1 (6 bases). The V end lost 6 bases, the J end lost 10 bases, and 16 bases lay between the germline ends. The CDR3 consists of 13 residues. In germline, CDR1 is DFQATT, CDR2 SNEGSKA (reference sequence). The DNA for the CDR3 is TGCAGTGCCGAGACCGGGACACCGTCACCCCTCCACTTT. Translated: CSAETGTPSPLHF.

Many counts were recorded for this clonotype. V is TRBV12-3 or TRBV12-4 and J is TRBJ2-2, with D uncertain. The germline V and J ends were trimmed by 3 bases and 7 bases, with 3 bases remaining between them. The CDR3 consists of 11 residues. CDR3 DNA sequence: TGTGCCAGCAGTTTCGACGGGGAGCTGTTTTTT. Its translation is CASSFDGELFF.